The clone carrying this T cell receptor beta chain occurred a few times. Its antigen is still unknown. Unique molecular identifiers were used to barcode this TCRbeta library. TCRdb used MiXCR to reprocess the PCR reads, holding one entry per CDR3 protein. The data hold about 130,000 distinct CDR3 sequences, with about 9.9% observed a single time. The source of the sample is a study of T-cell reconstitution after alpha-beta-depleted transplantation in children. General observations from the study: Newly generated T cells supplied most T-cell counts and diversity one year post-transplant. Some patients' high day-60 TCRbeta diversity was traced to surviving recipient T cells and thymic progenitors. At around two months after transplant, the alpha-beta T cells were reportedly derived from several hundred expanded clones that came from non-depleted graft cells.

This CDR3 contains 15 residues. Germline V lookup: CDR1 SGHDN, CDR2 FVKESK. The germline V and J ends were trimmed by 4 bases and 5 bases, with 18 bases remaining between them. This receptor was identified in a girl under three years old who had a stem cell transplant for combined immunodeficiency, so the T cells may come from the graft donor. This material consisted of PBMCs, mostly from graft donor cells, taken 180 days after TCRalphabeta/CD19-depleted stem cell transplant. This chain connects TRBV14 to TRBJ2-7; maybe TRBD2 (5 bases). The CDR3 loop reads CASSRKTTLRDEQYF. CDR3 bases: TGTGCCAGCAGCCGAAAGACTACTCTTCGGGACGAGCAGTACTTC.